The 23 T cell receptor beta chains below all came from one sample that was sequenced in a study of cytomegalovirus exposure and HLA in healthy donors. PCR was performed using 60 Vbeta and 13 Jbeta primers. Assay: immunoSEQ multiplex PCR; the TCRdb copy retains only in-frame clones and omits some. The sample lists 160,000 or so clones, roughly 73% occurring once. The sequenced sample consisted of PBMCs. These receptors were collected from a woman aged 25-40 years in good health and CMV-seronegative.

CDR3 protein: CASSLFTASTDTQYF. Here the CDR3 DNA reads TGTGCCAGCAGCTTATTCACAGCTAGCACAGATACGCAGTATTTT. The chain recombines TRBV7-2 with TRBJ2-3; D unresolved. V was pared by 2 bases and J by 0 bases, with 9 bases between. Germline lookup yields CDR1 SGHTA and CDR2 FQGNSA. The CDR3 has 15 residues.

The gene calls are TRBV7-9 and TRBJ1-2; the D gene is possibly TRBD1 (5 bases). Germline V gene data show CDR1 as SEHNR and CDR2 as FQNEAQ (reference sequence). This CDR3 is 15 amino acids long. Trimming pared 5 bases from V and 1 base from J, leaving 14 bases between. The CDR3 loop is CASSPVGQSNYGYTF. In DNA, the CDR3 is TGTGCCAGCAGCCCTGTTGGACAAAGTAACTATGGCTACACCTTC.

The CDR3 sequence: CASSEGGGADTQYF. CDR3 DNA: TGTGCCAGCAGTGAAGGCGGGGGGGCAGATACGCAGTATTTT. This chain joins TRBV6-1 and TRBJ2-3; 9 bases agree with TRBD2. This CDR3 is built from 14 residues. CDR1 and CDR2 from the germline V gene are MNHNS and SASEGT. With V trimmed by 1 base and J by 4 bases, 0 bases remained unmatched.

This chain uses TRBV2 with TRBJ1-2; no clear D. This CDR3 spans 15 amino acids. Trimming removed 11 bases at V and 0 bases at J, with 19 bases between. The germline V gene encodes CDR1 SNHLY and CDR2 FYNNEI. The CDR3 loop reads CALNPVPKTNYGYTF. The CDR3 bases are TGTGCCTTGAACCCGGTCCCGAAGACTAACTATGGCTACACCTTC.

The chain combines TRBV2 with TRBJ2-7; D unresolved. V was shortened by 4 bases and J by 4 bases, with 11 bases between the two germline ends. CDR1 is SNHLY, CDR2 FYNNEI, per germline. The CDR3 extends over 13 amino acids. Here the CDR3 reads CASSVARKYEQYF. The CDR3, as DNA: TGTGCCAGCAGTGTGGCTCGTAAATACGAGCAGTACTTC.

The rearrangement joins TRBV30 to TRBJ2-7, with 12 bases fitting TRBD2. This CDR3 region has 14 residues. Trimming removed 3 bases from V and 8 bases from J; junction bases left unmatched: 8. The germline V gene has CDR1 GTSNPN and CDR2 SVGIG (reference sequence). The CDR3 sequence: CAWSPLAGGTKQYF. As DNA, the CDR3 is TGTGCCTGGAGCCCCCTAGCGGGGGGGACAAAGCAGTACTTC.

This chain connects TRBV7-9 to TRBJ2-3; 9 bases align to TRBD2. The junction had 12 bases not matched to a gene; V was cut back by 3 bases and J by 2 bases. Germline V gene lookup returns CDR1 SEHNR and CDR2 FQNEAQ (reference sequence). This CDR3 contains 18 residues. CDR3 sequence reads: CASSFLAGQLGHTDTQYF. In DNA, the CDR3 is TGTGCCAGCAGCTTCCTAGCGGGGCAACTCGGACACACAGATACGCAGTATTTT.

J is TRBJ1-2 and V is TRBV6-1; D gene unclear. This CDR3 contains 13 residues. Germline CDR1 MNHNS, CDR2 SASEGT. Trimming removed 11 bases at V and 0 bases at J, with 13 bases between. CDR3 sequence: CAGTASPNYGYTF. In DNA, the CDR3 is TGTGCCGGTACAGCTTCCCCTAACTATGGCTACACCTTC.

This rearrangement joins TRBV4-2 to TRBJ2-3, with 11 bases matching TRBD1. V trimming: 5 bases; J trimming: 0 bases; junction bases outside the gene matches: 10. The CDR3 length is 18 residues. From germline, CDR1 is LGHNA and CDR2 YNFKEQ. The DNA for the CDR3 is TGTGCCAGCAGCAGCCGGGACAGGGGGTTAGCTAGCACAGATACGCAGTATTTT. This translates into CASSSRDRGLASTDTQYF.

This clone was seen a few times. The V call is TRBV5-5, the J call TRBJ2-5; D perhaps matches TRBD1 (5 bases). The CDR3 loop spans 14 amino acids. The germline V gene has CDR1 SGHKS and CDR2 YYEKEE (reference sequence). Trimming took 3 bases from V and 1 from J, leaving 10 bases between them. The CDR3 spells CASSSGRPQETQYF. CDR3 coding DNA: TGTGCCAGCAGCTCAGGGCGGCCCCAAGAGACCCAGTACTTC.

The rearrangement links TRBV5-1 to TRBJ2-3; TRBD1 is a possible D gene (6 bases). The CDR3 has 14 amino acids. Germline V gene lookup returns CDR1 SGHRS and CDR2 YFSETQ. Trimming cost V 6 bases and J 2 bases, with 13 bases left between them. The CDR3 here is CASTLGATTDTQYF. In DNA form, the CDR3 reads TGCGCCAGCACCCTGGGGGCGACCACAGATACGCAGTATTTT.

The genes are TRBV5-1 and TRBJ1-2, with TRBD1 matching 7 bases. V dropped 4 bases and J dropped 4; count of bases not matched to a gene: 4. The CDR3 extends over 13 amino acids. Per the germline V gene, CDR1 is SGHRS and CDR2 is YFSETQ. This CDR3 reads CASSHGTVYGYTF. CDR3 nucleotide sequence: TGCGCCAGCAGCCACGGGACAGTCTATGGCTACACCTTC.

V usage is TRBV27 and J usage is TRBJ1-1; 11 bases fit TRBD1. Germline loops: CDR1 MNHEY, CDR2 SMNVEV (reference sequence). V lost 6 bases and J lost 4; bases outside the gene matches: 7. The CDR3 totals 15 residues. In DNA, the CDR3 is TGTGCCAGCAGACCGGACAGGGGGCGTATCACTGAAGCTTTCTTT. This translates into CASRPDRGRITEAFF.

This chain connects TRBV2 to TRBJ2-3, with D possibly matching TRBD2 (5 bases). Trimming left V 4 bases short and J 8 bases short, with 16 bases between. The CDR3 runs 14 residues. CDR1 SNHLY and CDR2 FYNNEI come from the germline V gene. Here the CDR3 reads CASSGQVAQGTQYF. The CDR3 region has the DNA TGTGCCAGCAGTGGGCAGGTAGCGCAAGGTACGCAGTATTTT.

The chain uses TRBV11-3 and TRBJ2-3; tentative D call: TRBD1 (6 bases). The CDR3 totals 14 residues. CDR1 is SGHNT, CDR2 YENEEA, per germline. V lost 2 bases and J 1 base, leaving 7 bases between the germline ends. CDR3: CASSLSGGTDTQYF. The CDR3 nucleotides read TGTGCCAGCAGCTTATCAGGGGGCACAGATACGCAGTATTTT.

J is TRBJ1-1 and V is TRBV18; 7 nucleotides agree with TRBD1. The trim removed 2 bases at V and 4 bases at J, leaving 7 bases unmatched. The CDR3 contains 15 residues. The germline gives CDR1 KGHSH, CDR2 LQKENI. In DNA, the CDR3 is TGTGCCAGCTCACCAATTTCAGGGGGATCCACTGAAGCTTTCTTT. Translation: CASSPISGGSTEAFF.

V and J are TRBV6-5 and TRBJ1-1, with D possibly being TRBD1 (5 bases). This CDR3 is 13 amino acids long. Germline V gives CDR1 MNHEY, CDR2 SVGAGI. Trimming left V 5 bases short and J 0 bases short, with 7 bases between. The CDR3 nucleotides read TGTGCCAGCAGTCCAGGGTTGAACACTGAAGCTTTCTTT. Its protein product is CASSPGLNTEAFF.

This rearrangement joins TRBV6-6 to TRBJ1-1; D uncertain. This CDR3 contains 15 residues. Trimming removed 7 bases from V and 4 bases from J, with 19 bases in between. Germline values: CDR1 MNHNY, CDR2 SVGAGI (reference sequence). The chain's CDR3 is CASNSGSFMVTEAFF. The CDR3 DNA is TGTGCCAGCAACAGTGGCAGTTTCATGGTCACTGAAGCTTTCTTT.

The gene calls are TRBV2 and TRBJ1-4; TRBD1 agrees at 9 bases. The CDR3 totals 13 residues. The germline V gene encodes CDR1 SNHLY and CDR2 FYNNEI. The V and J ends lost 8 bases and 6 bases, in that order; junction bases with no gene match: 4. The CDR3 loop is CASLRDRDEKLFF. CDR3 DNA: TGTGCCAGCCTCCGGGACAGGGATGAAAAACTGTTTTTT.

The V and J genes are TRBV11-2 and TRBJ2-3; possibly TRBD2 for D (6 bases). Per germline, CDR1 SGHAT and CDR2 FQNNGV. The V end lost 7 bases, the J end lost 2 bases, and 19 bases lay between the germline ends. CDR3 length equals 16 residues. The CDR3 here is CASNKYSGTFTDTQYF. CDR3 DNA sequence: TGTGCCAGCAACAAATATTCCGGGACTTTCACAGATACGCAGTATTTT.

This clone appeared a single time. This sequence joins TRBV19 and TRBJ2-6; TRBD1 matches 9 bases. J was trimmed by 4 bases and V by 9 bases; bases with no gene match: 7. CDR1 LNHDA and CDR2 SQIVND come from the germline V gene (reference sequence). This CDR3 region has 15 residues. The CDR3 DNA reads TGTGCCAGCGAAGGACAGGGGTACGGGGCCAACGTCCTGACTTTC. This codes for CASEGQGYGANVLTF.

The genes are TRBV2 and TRBJ1-4; D uncertain. CDR1 is SNHLY, CDR2 FYNNEI, per germline. CDR3 length equals 14 residues. Trimming shortened V by 5 bases and J by 0 bases, and 7 bases separated the two germline ends. The CDR3 here is CASSLYSTNEKLFF. The CDR3 DNA is TGTGCCAGCAGTTTATACTCAACTAATGAAAAACTGTTTTTT.

This chain joins TRBV27 and TRBJ1-2, with 7 bases lining up with TRBD1. In germline, CDR1 is MNHEY, CDR2 SMNVEV (reference sequence). The CDR3 extends over 15 amino acids. V shed 6 bases and J 8 bases; nucleotides not matched to a gene: 15. CDR3 nucleotides: TGTGCCAGCAGCCTAGACGCCGGGACAGAGAGGGGCTACACCTTC. Translating gives CASSLDAGTERGYTF.